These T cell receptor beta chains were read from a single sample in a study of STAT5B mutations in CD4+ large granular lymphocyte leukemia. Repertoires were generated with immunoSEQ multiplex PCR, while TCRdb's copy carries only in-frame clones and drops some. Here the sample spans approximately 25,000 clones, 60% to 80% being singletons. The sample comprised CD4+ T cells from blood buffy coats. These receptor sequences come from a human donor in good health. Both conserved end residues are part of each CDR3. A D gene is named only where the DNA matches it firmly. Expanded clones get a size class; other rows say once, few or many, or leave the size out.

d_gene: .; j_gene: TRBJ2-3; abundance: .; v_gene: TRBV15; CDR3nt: TGTGCCACCAGCTCCCAGGGAGGAGGAGGGGAAATCACAGATACGCAGTATTTT; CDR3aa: CATSSQGGGGEITDTQYF
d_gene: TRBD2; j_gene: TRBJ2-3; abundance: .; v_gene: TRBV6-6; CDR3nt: TGTGCCAGCAGTGCCCGGAGCGGGAGGATCACAGATACGCAGTATTTT; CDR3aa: CASSARSGRITDTQYF
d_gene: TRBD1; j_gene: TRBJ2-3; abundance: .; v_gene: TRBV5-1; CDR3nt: TGCGCCAGCAGCTTGGCTGGGGACAGGGTCGGAGATACGCAGTATTTT; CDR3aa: CASSLAGDRVGDTQYF
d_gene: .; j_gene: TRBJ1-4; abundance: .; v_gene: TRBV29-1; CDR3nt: TGCAGCGTTAGGTTCCGAGGGGTTAATGAAAAACTGTTTTTT; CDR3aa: CSVRFRGVNEKLFF
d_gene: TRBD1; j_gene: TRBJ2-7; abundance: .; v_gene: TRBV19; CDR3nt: TGTGCCAGTAGTCCAGTGTTTGCGGCAGGGGGTTACGAGCAGTACTTC; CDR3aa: CASSPVFAAGGYEQYF
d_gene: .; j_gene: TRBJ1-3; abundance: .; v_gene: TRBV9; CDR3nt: TGTGCCAGCAGCCCTTCACGGATCTCTGGAAACACCATATATTTT; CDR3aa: CASSPSRISGNTIYF
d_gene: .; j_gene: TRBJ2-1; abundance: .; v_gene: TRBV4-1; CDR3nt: TGCGCCAGCAGCCAACTAGGACGGGCAGGGGACAATGAGCAGTTCTTC; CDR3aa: CASSQLGRAGDNEQFF
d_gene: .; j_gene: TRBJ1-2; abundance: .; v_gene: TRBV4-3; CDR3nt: TGCGCCAGCAGCCCGATCGAGACAGACTATGGCTACACCTTC; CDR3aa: CASSPIETDYGYTF
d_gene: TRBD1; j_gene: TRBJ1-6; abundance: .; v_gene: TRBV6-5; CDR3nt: TGTGCCAGCAGTTACTCACAGGGGACTGGGGATTCACCCCTCCACTTT; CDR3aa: CASSYSQGTGDSPLHF
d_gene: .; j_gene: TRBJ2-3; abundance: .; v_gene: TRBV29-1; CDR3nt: TGCAGCGTAGAGCCTTTCGGGGGCTTGGGGACAGATACGCAGTATTTT; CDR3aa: CSVEPFGGLGTDTQYF
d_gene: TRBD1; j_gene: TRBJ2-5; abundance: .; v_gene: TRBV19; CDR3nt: TGTGCCAGTAGTTCCTATTCCGGGACAGGGGAAGAGACCCAGTACTTC; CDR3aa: CASSSYSGTGEETQYF
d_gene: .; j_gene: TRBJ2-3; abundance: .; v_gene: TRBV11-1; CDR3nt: TGTGCCAGCAGTAGGACAAGGGCGGTAGATACGCAGTATTTT; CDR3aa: CASSRTRAVDTQYF
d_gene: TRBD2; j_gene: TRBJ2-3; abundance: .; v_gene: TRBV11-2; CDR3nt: TGTGCCAGCAGCTTAAGCACTAGCGGGAGTGGGGATACGCAGTATTTT; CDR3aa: CASSLSTSGSGDTQYF
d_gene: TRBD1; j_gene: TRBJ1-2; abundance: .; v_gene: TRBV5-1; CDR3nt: TGCGCCAGCAGCAACCGGGACAGGGAGGGCTACACCTTC; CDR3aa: CASSNRDREGYTF
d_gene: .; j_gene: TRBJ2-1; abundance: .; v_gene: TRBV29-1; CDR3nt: TGCAGCGCTTACTTGGGGTGGCAGGGTAATAATGAGCAGTTCTTC; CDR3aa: CSAYLGWQGNNEQFF
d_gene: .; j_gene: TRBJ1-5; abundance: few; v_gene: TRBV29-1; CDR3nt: TGCAGCGTTGGGAGTCGCAATCAGCCCCAGCATTTT; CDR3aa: CSVGSRNQPQHF
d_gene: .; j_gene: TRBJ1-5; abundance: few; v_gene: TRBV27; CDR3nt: TGTGCCAGCAGGCTCCGAGGGGAGGATAGCAATCAGCCCCAGCATTTT; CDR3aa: CASRLRGEDSNQPQHF